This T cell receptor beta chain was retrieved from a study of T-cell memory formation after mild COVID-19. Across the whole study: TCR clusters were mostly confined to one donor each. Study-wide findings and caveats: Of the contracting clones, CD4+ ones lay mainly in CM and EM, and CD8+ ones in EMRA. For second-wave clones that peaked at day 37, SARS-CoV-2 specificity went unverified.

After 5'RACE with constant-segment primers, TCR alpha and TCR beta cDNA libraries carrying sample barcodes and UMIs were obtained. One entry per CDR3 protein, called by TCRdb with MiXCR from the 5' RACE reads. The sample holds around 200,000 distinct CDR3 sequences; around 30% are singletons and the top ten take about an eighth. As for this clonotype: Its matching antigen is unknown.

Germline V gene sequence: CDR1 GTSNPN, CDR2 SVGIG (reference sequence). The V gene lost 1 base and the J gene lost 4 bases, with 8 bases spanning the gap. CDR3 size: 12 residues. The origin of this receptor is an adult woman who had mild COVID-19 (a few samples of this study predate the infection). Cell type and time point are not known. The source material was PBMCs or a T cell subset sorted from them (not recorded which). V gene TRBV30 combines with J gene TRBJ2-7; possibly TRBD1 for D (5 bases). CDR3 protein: CAWSDDSYEQYF. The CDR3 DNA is TGTGCCTGGAGTGATGACAGTTACGAGCAGTACTTC.